This T cell receptor beta chain is from a study of blood T cell repertoires in COVID-19. Some clones are missing from TCRdb's copy, which holds only in-frame ones; the method was immunoSEQ multiplex PCR. This sample carries about 150,000 clones, more than 65% of them seen once, and the ten largest clones take around 7.2%. Germline lookup yields CDR1 LNHDA and CDR2 SQIVND (reference sequence). The V end was cut by 7 bases, the J end by 7 bases, with 17 bases between. This CDR3 spans 15 amino acids. The V gene is TRBV19, the J gene TRBJ1-6; weak D call: TRBD1 (6 bases). This receptor was obtained from a woman between 45 and 65 years old in a cohort sampled during active or convalescent COVID-19. Source material: peripheral blood. CDR3 nucleotide sequence: TGTGCCAGTACCAACCCCGGGACAAGCAATTCACCCCTCCACTTT. Translated, it gives CASTNPGTSNSPLHF.